This T cell receptor (beta chain) emerged from a study of T-cell reconstitution after alpha-beta-depleted transplantation in children. For TCRbeta, the library was prepared with unique molecular identifiers. One entry per CDR3 protein results from TCRdb running MiXCR on the PCR reads. The sample contains approximately 980,000 distinct CDR3 sequences, less than 30% of which appear only once. This clonotype has only a few counts. The clonotype originates from a boy in the first two years of life who had a stem cell transplant for SCID, so the T cells may come from the graft donor. The material sequenced was PBMCs, mostly from graft donor cells, taken 360 days after TCRalphabeta/CD19-depleted stem cell transplant.

The CDR3 loop is CASSQDPGGSHSPLHF. Here the CDR3 DNA reads TGTGCCAGCAGCCAAGATCCAGGGGGCAGTCATTCACCCCTCCACTTT. The chain has TRBV4-2 and TRBJ1-6, with 8 bases aligning to TRBD1. The trim removed 0 bases at V and 8 bases at J, leaving 6 bases unmatched. In germline, CDR1 is LGHNA, CDR2 YNFKEQ. The CDR3 totals 16 residues.